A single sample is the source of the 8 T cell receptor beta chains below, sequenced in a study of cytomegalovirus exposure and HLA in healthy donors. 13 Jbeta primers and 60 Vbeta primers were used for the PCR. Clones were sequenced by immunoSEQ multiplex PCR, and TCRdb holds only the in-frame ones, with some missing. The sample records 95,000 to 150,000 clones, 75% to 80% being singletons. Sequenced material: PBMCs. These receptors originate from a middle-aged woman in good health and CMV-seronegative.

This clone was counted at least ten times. DNA for the CDR3: TGTGCCAGCAGTTACTCGCGGGGACCAGAGACCCAGTACTTC. Protein sequence: CASSYSRGPETQYF. The chain has TRBV6-6 and TRBJ2-5, with a possible D match to TRBD2 (6 bases). The CDR3 is 14 amino acids. Germline CDR1 and CDR2: MNHNY and SVGAGI (reference sequence). Trimming stripped 0 bases from V and 4 bases from J, with 9 bases between.

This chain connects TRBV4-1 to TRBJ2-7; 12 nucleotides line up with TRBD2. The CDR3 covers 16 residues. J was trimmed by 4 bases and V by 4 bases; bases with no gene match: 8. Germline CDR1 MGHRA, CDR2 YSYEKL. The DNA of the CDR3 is TGCGCCAGCAGCCTCGGACTAGCGGGAAAGAGGTACGAGCAGTACTTC. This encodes CASSLGLAGKRYEQYF.

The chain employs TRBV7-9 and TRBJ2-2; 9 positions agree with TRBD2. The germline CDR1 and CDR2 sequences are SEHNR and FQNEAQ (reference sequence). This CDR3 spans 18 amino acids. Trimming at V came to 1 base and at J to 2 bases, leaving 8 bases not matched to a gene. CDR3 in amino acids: CASSLEWVTSGNTGELFF. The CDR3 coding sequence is TGTGCCAGCAGCTTAGAGTGGGTGACTAGCGGTAACACCGGGGAGCTGTTTTTT. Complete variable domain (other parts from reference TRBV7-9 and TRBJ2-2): DTGVSQNPRHKITKRGQNVTFRCDPISEHNRLYWYRQTLGQGPEFLTYFQNEAQLEKSRLLSDRFSAERPKGSFSTLEIQRTEQGDSAMYLCASSLEWVTSGNTGELFFGEGSRLTVL.

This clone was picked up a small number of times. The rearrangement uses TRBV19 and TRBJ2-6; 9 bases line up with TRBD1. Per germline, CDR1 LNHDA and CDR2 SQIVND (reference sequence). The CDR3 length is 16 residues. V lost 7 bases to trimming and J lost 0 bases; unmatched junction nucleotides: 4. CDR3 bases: TGTGCCAGTAAACAGACAGGGGGCTCTGGGGCCAACGTCCTGACTTTC. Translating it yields CASKQTGGSGANVLTF.

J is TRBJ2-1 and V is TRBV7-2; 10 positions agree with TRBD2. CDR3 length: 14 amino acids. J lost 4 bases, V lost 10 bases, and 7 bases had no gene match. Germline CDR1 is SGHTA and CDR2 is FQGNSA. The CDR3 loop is CAIKTSGLYNEQFF. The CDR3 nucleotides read TGTGCCATCAAGACTAGCGGGCTGTACAATGAGCAGTTCTTC.

In nucleotides, the CDR3 is TGTGCCAGCAGACAAACCCCTTGGAGGGCTACAGATACGCAGTATTTT. Translated, it gives CASRQTPWRATDTQYF. The chain couples TRBV5-4 to TRBJ2-3; possibly TRBD2 for D (6 bases). V lost 5 bases to trimming and J lost 3 bases, with 19 bases between them. This CDR3 comprises 16 residues. Germline CDR1 SGHNT, CDR2 YYREEE (reference sequence). The whole variable domain, remainder taken from reference TRBV5-4 and TRBJ2-3, is ETGVTQSPTHLIKTRGQQVTLRCSSQSGHNTVSWYQQALGQGPQFIFQYYREEENGRGNFPPRFSGLQFPNYSSELNVNALELDDSALYLCASRQTPWRATDTQYFGPGTRLTVL.

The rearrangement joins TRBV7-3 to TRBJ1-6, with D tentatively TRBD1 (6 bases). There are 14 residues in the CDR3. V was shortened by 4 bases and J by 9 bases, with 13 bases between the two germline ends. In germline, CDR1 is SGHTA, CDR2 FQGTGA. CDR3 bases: TGTGCCAGCAGCTCTAGGGGGAGCAGTTCACCCCTCCACTTT. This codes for CASSSRGSSSPLHF.

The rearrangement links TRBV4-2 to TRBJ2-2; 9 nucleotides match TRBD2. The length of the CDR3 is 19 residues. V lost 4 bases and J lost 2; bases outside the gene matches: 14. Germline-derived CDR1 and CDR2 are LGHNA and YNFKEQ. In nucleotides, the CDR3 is TGTGCCAGCAGCCCATACCTCACACCTAGCGGGAAAAACACCGGGGAGCTGTTTTTT. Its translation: CASSPYLTPSGKNTGELFF.